This T cell receptor (beta chain) emerged from a study of blood T cell repertoires in COVID-19. Looking at the study overall: T cells, B-cell-depleted T cells, or PBMCs supplied cDNA or gDNA.

The authors' processing: Amplification from reference gene primers served as the basis for estimated nucleated cell counts. Assay used: immunoSEQ multiplex PCR; TCRdb lists only in-frame clones, some missing. The D gene and trimming were derived from the DNA, and the V and J assignments and clone size from that table. The repertoire holds hundreds of thousands of clones, with roughly nine tenths as singletons. The CDR3 runs to 15 residues. The V end lost 0 bases, the J end lost 0 bases, and 9 bases lay between the germline ends. Per germline, CDR1 MNHEY and CDR2 SVGAGI. This clone was seen once. The rearrangement links TRBV6-5 to TRBJ2-7; possibly TRBD1 for D (6 bases). The sample comprised peripheral blood. The clonotype was recovered from a man aged 40-49 years with acute or convalescent COVID-19. CDR3 sequence reads: CASSYSGTNSYEQYF. Written as DNA, the CDR3 is TGTGCCAGCAGTTACTCCGGGACAAACTCCTACGAGCAGTACTTC.